The entry below gives a single T cell receptor beta chain sequence along with its context. TCRdb's table, derived via immunoSEQ multiplex PCR, lists solely in-frame clones and lacks some. The sample carries more than 85,000 clones, about 75% recorded once. This sample is drawn from a study of blood T cell repertoires in COVID-19. The sample taken for sequencing was peripheral blood. This receptor was identified in a woman aged 65 to 85 with acute or convalescent COVID-19.

The CDR3: CASSVATGLGQETQYF. For the CDR3, the DNA is TGTGCCAGCAGCGTAGCTACAGGGCTAGGCCAAGAGACCCAGTACTTC. This sequence joins TRBV9 and TRBJ2-5; perhaps TRBD1 as D (6 bases). CDR1 is SGDLS, CDR2 YYNGEE, per germline. Trimming took off 0 bases at V and 1 base at J, with 13 bases between the two ends. The CDR3 contains 16 residues. Full variable domain (rest looked up from reference TRBV9 and TRBJ2-5): DSGVTQTPKHLITATGQRVTLRCSPRSGDLSVYWYQQSLDQGLQFLIQYYNGEERAKGNILERFSAQQFPDLHSELNLSSLELGDSALYFCASSVATGLGQETQYFGPGTRLLVL.